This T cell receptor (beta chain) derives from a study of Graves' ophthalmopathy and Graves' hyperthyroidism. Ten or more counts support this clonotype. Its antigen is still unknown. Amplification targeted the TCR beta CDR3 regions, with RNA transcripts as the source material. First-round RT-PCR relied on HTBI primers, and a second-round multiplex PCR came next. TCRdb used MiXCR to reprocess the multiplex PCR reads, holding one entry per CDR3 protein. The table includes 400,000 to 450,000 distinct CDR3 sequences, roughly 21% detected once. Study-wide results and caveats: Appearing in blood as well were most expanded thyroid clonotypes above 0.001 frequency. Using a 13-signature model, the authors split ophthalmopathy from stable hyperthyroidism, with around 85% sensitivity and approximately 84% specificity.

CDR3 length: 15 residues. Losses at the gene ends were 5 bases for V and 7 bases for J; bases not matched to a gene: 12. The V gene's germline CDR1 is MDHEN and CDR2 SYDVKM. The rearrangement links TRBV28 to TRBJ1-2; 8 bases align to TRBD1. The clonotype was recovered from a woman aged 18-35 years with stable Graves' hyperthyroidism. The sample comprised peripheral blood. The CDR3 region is CASSGPGQGARGYTF. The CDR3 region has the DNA TGTGCCAGCAGTGGCCCGGGGCAGGGGGCGCGTGGCTACACCTTC.